The clone carrying this TCR beta chain appeared a single time. Its antigen is currently unknown. The template was RNA from unsorted bulk tissue. This non-tumor lung sample came from over 3 cm beyond the tumor edge. The library came from three nested PCR rounds adapted from ARM-PCR protocols. TCRdb re-analysed the multiplex PCR reads in MiXCR, keeping a single row per CDR3 protein. Here the sample spans around 100,000 distinct CDR3 sequences, about 62% being singletons. The CDR3 sequence is 13 residues long. CDR1 is DFQATT and CDR2 is SNEGSKA in the germline V gene (reference sequence). V was cut by 4 bases and J by 15 bases, with 22 bases left in between. This record belongs to a study of tumor and adjacent non-tumor tissue in lung cancer. General observations from the study: Tumor tissue had significantly higher TCR diversity than normal lung.

The sequenced sample was distant non-tumor lung tissue. This chain connects TRBV20-1 to TRBJ1-3; D ambiguous. This clonotype was obtained from a man aged 25 to 40 with non-small cell lung cancer. The CDR3 nucleotides are TGCAGTGCTAAGCAGCAGTCTGGAAACACCGCATATTTT. Translating it yields CSAKQQSGNTAYF.